A selection of T cell receptor beta chains follows, all from one sample in a study of CD8 T cells in Susac syndrome. TCRdb reprocessed the immunoSEQ multiplex PCR reads with MiXCR, giving one entry per CDR3 protein. The data contain 200,000 or so distinct CDR3 sequences, approximately 96% of them singletons. The sequencing input was CD4+ T cells from PBMCs. These receptors all stem from a human donor with multiple sclerosis. Each CDR3 is given with its conserved first and last residue. D genes are given only for firm matches. Expanded clones get a size class; other rows say once, few or many, or leave the size out.

>TRBJ2-3|-|TRBV27|15|-
CASSLGIALGDTQYF
TGTGCCAGCTCCCTGGGGATAGCGCTGGGGGATACGCAGTATTTT
>TRBJ1-1|few|TRBV19|13|-
CASSRGGGTEAFF
TGTGCCAGTAGCCGGGGAGGGGGGACTGAAGCTTTCTTT
>TRBJ1-1|-|TRBV5-4|15|TRBD1
CASSWRRDRNTEAFF
TGTGCCAGCAGCTGGCGCAGGGACAGGAACACTGAAGCTTTCTTT
>TRBJ2-3|-|TRBV25-1|13|-
CASSEPLGDTQYF
TGTGCCAGCAGTGAGCCCCTTGGGGATACGCAGTATTTT
>TRBJ2-3|-|TRBV20-1|15|TRBD2
CSAGIAGASPDTQYF
TGCAGTGCTGGGATAGCGGGGGCCTCCCCAGATACGCAGTATTTT
>TRBJ2-1|-|TRBV30|15|-
CAWSVLRGSYNEQFF
TGTGCCTGGAGTGTACTTCGGGGCTCCTACAATGAGCAGTTCTTC
>TRBJ2-5|-|TRBV25-1|17|TRBD2
CASSPGVAGGLQETQYF
TGTGCCAGCAGCCCCGGCGTGGCGGGGGGGCTCCAAGAGACCCAGTACTTC
>TRBJ1-1|-|TRBV29-1|14|-
CSVEEGPLNTEAFF
TGCAGCGTTGAAGAAGGTCCTCTGAACACTGAAGCTTTCTTT
>TRBJ1-4|-|TRBV30|16|-
CASAEGGTTTNEKLFF
TGTGCCTCCGCGGAGGGGGGAACGACAACTAATGAAAAACTGTTTTTT
>TRBJ2-7|-|TRBV9|14|-
CASSVVAEGGEQYF
TGTGCCAGCAGCGTAGTGGCAGAGGGTGGCGAGCAGTACTTC
>TRBJ2-3|-|TRBV29-1|11|-
CSVQNTDTQYF
TGCAGCGTTCAAAACACAGATACGCAGTATTTT
>TRBJ2-7|-|TRBV5-1|14|-
CASSYQGWENEQYF
TGCGCCAGCAGCTACCAGGGATGGGAGAACGAGCAGTACTTC